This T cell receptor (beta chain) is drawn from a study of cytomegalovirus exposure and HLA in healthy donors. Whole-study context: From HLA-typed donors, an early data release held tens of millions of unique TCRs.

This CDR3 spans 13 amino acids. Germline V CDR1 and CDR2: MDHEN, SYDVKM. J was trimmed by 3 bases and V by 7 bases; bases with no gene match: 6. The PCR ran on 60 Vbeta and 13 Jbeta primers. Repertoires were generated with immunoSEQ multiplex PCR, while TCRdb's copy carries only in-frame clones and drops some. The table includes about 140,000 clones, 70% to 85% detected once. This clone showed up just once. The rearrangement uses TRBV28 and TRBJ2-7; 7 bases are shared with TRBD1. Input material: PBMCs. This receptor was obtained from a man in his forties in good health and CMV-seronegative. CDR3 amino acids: CASNPGQNYEQYF. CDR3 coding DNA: TGTGCCAGCAACCCGGGACAGAACTACGAGCAGTACTTC. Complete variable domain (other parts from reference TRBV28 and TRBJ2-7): DVKVTQSSRYLVKRTGEKVFLECVQDMDHENMFWYRQDPGLGLRLIYFSYDVKMKEKGDIPEGYSVSREKKERFSLILESASTNQTSMYLCASNPGQNYEQYFGPGTRLTVT.